This T cell receptor (beta chain) originates from a study of T cells after yellow fever vaccination. V lost 0 bases, J lost 3 bases, and 8 bases lay in between. The CDR3 has 14 residues. From germline, CDR1 is LGHNA and CDR2 YSLEER. TCRdb itself ran the 5' RACE reads through MiXCR, one entry per CDR3 protein. The sample has approximately 120,000 distinct CDR3 sequences, about 7.4% seen once. This chain uses TRBV4-3 with TRBJ1-2; D is uncertain. The TCR sequence derives from a man in his late teens or twenties who received the YFV17D yellow fever vaccine. Material: CD4+ T cells sorted from PBMCs, obtained approximately 11 days after the first yellow fever vaccination. CDR3 DNA sequence: TGCGCCAGCAGCCAAGAAACGGCGGACTATGGCTACACCTTC. Its protein product is CASSQETADYGYTF.